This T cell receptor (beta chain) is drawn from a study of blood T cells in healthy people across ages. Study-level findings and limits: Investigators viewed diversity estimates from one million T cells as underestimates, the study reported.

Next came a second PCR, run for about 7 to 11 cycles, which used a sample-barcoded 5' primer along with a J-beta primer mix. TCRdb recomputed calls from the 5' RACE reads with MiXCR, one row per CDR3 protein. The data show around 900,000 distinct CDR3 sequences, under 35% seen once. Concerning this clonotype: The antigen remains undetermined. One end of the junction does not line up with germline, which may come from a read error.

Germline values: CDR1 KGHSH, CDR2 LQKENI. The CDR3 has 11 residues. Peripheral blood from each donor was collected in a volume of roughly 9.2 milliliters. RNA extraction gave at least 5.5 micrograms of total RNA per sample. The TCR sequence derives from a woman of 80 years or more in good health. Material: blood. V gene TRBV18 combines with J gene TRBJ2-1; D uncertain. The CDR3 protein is CASSPNWGMVF. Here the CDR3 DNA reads TGTGCCAGCTCACCAAATTGGGGTATGGTCTTC.